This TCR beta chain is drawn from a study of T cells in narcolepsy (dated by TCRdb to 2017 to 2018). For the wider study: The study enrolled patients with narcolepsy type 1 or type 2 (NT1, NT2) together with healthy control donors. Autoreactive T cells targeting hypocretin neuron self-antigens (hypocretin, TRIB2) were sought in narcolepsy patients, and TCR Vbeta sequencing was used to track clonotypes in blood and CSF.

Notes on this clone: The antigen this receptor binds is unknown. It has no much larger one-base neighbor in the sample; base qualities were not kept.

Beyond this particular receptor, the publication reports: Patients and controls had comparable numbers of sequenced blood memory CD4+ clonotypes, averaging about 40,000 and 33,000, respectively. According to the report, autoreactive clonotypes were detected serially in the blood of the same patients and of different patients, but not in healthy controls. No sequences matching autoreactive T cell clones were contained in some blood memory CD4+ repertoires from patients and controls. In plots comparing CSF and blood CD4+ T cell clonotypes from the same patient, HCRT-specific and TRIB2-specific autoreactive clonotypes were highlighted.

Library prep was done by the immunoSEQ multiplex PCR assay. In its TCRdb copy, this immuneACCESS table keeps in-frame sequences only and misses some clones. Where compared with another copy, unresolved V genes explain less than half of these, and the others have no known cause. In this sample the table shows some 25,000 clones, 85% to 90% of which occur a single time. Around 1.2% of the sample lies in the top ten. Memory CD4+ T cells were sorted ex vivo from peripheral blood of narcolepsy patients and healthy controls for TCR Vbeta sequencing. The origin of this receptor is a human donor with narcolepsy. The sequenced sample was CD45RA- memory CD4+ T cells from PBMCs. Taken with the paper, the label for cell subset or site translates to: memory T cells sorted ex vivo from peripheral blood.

The bases read TGTGCCAGCCGAGGGACTAGCGGGAGCCGGGAGACCCAGTACTTC. Protein translation: CASRGTSGSRETQYF. The sequence links TRBV28 to TRBJ2-5, with 14 bases aligning to TRBD2. V is pruned by 8 bases and J by 5 bases, leaving 7 bases of the junction without a gene match. The germline V gene encodes CDR1 MDHEN and CDR2 SYDVKM. The cysteine opens and the phenylalanine closes a CDR3 of 15 amino acids. Left in the record is the CDR3 DNA by itself, 45 bases read in frame from the first base.